The 29 T cell receptor beta chains in this list originate from one sample, sequenced in a study of control samples from healthy donors and cancer patients. TCRdb's table, derived via immunoSEQ multiplex PCR, lists solely in-frame clones and lacks some. The sample yields 200,000 to 250,000 clones, about 93% seen once. Sequenced material: blood. These receptors came from a man aged 45-65 years in good health.

J is TRBJ2-3 and V is TRBV3-1 (or the pseudogene TRBV3-2); 9 bases line up with TRBD2. The CDR3 is 16 residues long. Germline lookup yields CDR1 LGHDT and CDR2 YNNKEL (reference sequence). The J segment lost 0 bases and the V segment lost 4 bases, leaving 5 bases of the junction unmatched. The CDR3 here is CASSLGLAQSTDTQYF. CDR3 DNA sequence: TGTGCCAGCAGCCTGGGACTAGCTCAAAGCACAGATACGCAGTATTTT.

The CDR3 reads CAISEKVVGDYGYTF. The CDR3, as DNA: TGTGCCATCAGTGAAAAGGTGGTTGGGGACTATGGCTACACCTTC. The rearrangement uses TRBV10-3 and TRBJ1-2; D is unresolved. CDR3 length: 15 amino acids. Germline V lookup: CDR1 ENHRY, CDR2 SYGVKD. Trimming took 3 bases from V and 3 from J, leaving 14 bases between them.

The CDR3 DNA reads as TGTGCCAGCAGTTGGGGGGCGAATCAGCCCCAGCATTTT. This sequence encodes CASSWGANQPQHF. This chain uses TRBV28 with TRBJ1-5, with TRBD1 as a possible D gene (6 bases). From germline, CDR1 is MDHEN and CDR2 SYDVKM. This CDR3 is built from 13 residues. Trimming removed 4 bases at V and 4 bases at J, with 8 bases between.

The chain joins TRBV7-2 to TRBJ2-7; no clear D gene. The CDR3 covers 13 residues. In germline, CDR1 is SGHTA, CDR2 FQGNSA. Trimming removed 0 bases from V and 2 bases from J, with 5 bases in between. CDR3 coding DNA: TGTGCCAGCAGCTTAGCGGGTACCTACGAGCAGTACTTC. It specifies CASSLAGTYEQYF.

The CDR3 DNA reads TGCGCCAGCAGCTTGGCGGGGGCGGGGGTAGATACGCAGTATTTT. The encoded protein is CASSLAGAGVDTQYF. The chain recombines TRBV5-1 with TRBJ2-3, with D maybe TRBD2 (7 bases). V lost 0 bases and J lost 5, with 13 bases in between. There are 15 residues in the CDR3. From germline, CDR1 is SGHRS and CDR2 YFSETQ. The full variable domain, its missing parts supplied by reference TRBV5-1 and TRBJ2-3, is KAGVTQTPRYLIKTRGQQVTLSCSPISGHRSVSWYQQTPGQGLQFLFEYFSETQRNKGNFPGRFSGRQFSNSRSEMNVSTLELGDSALYLCASSLAGAGVDTQYFGPGTRLTVL.

The rearrangement uses TRBV9 and TRBJ2-1, with TRBD1 matching over 10 bases. V was pared by 2 bases and J by 9 bases, with 2 bases of the junction left unmatched. The CDR3 has 13 amino acids. Per the germline V gene, CDR1 is SGDLS and CDR2 is YYNGEE. The CDR3 DNA sequence: TGTGCCAGCAGCGTGACAGGGGGCAGTGAGCAGTTCTTC. Amino acid sequence: CASSVTGGSEQFF.

This clone was seen once. The chain couples TRBV28 to TRBJ1-2; the match to TRBD1 covers 7 bases. The germline V gene encodes CDR1 MDHEN and CDR2 SYDVKM. The CDR3 is made up of 14 amino acids. The trim removed 10 bases at V and 2 bases at J, leaving 10 bases unmatched. The CDR3 sequence: CATRSGGANYGYTF. As DNA, the CDR3 is TGTGCCACACGTTCAGGGGGGGCCAACTATGGCTACACCTTC.

The V call is TRBV4-2, the J call TRBJ1-4; 11 bases fit TRBD1. The length of the CDR3 is 17 residues. Germline CDR1 LGHNA, CDR2 YNFKEQ. V shed 4 bases and J 6 bases; nucleotides not matched to a gene: 10. This CDR3 is CASSPLGQGGEYEKLFF. CDR3 DNA: TGTGCCAGCAGCCCATTGGGACAGGGGGGCGAATATGAAAAACTGTTTTTT.

The chain joins TRBV24-1 to TRBJ2-1; TRBD1 aligns across 8 bases. The junction had 15 bases not matched to a gene; V was cut back by 6 bases and J by 6 bases. Germline V gives CDR1 KGHDR, CDR2 SFDVKD. The CDR3 covers 17 residues. The CDR3 loop is CATSQPGGGTGGNEQFF. The CDR3 DNA follows: TGTGCCACCAGTCAGCCTGGAGGGGGTACAGGGGGCAATGAGCAGTTCTTC.

The chain joins TRBV3-1 (or the pseudogene TRBV3-2) to TRBJ2-3; 7 bases agree with TRBD1. J lost 9 bases, V lost 2 bases, and 5 bases had no gene match. Germline lookup yields CDR1 LGHDT and CDR2 YNNKEL (reference sequence). The CDR3 runs 13 residues. CDR3 nucleotides: TGTGCCAGCAGCCAACCAGGGACAGTCACGCAGTATTTT. Amino acids: CASSQPGTVTQYF.

The chain uses TRBV28 and TRBJ1-5; unclear D gene. Germline-derived CDR1 and CDR2 are MDHEN and SYDVKM. The V and J ends lost 1 base and 0 bases respectively, with 16 bases between them. The CDR3 totals 18 residues. The DNA for the CDR3 is TGTGCCAGCAGTTTATCCCCTTGGGCAGTTTATAGCAATCAGCCCCAGCATTTT. Protein: CASSLSPWAVYSNQPQHF.

The CDR3 nucleotides read TGTGCCACCAGTGATTACAAGCACACTGAAGCTTTCTTT. It is translated as CATSDYKHTEAFF. The chain is built from TRBV24-1 and TRBJ1-1, with D unresolved. The V gene lost 2 bases and the J gene lost 3 bases, with 6 bases spanning the gap. This CDR3 has 13 residues. The germline V gene has CDR1 KGHDR and CDR2 SFDVKD.

The chain employs TRBV18 and TRBJ2-5; no reliable D call. Trimming cost V 3 bases and J 2 bases, with 7 bases left between them. Germline V gene data show CDR1 as KGHSH and CDR2 as LQKENI. The CDR3 sequence is 13 residues long. The CDR3 DNA sequence: TGTGCCAGCTCACCGTCGCCTCAAGAGACCCAGTACTTC. Amino acid sequence: CASSPSPQETQYF.

The DNA of the CDR3 is TGTGCCAGCAGCCGCCTCCGGGGGGACACCGGGGAGCTGTTTTTT. It encodes CASSRLRGDTGELFF. This chain connects TRBV3-1 (or the pseudogene TRBV3-2) to TRBJ2-2; 7 nucleotides match TRBD2. CDR3 length: 15 amino acids. Germline trimming cut 4 bases from V and 3 bases from J; bases unmatched to any gene: 5. Germline-derived CDR1 and CDR2 are LGHDT and YNNKEL (reference sequence).

J is TRBJ1-4 and V is TRBV4-1; possible D gene TRBD1, 5 bases. The V end lost 0 bases, the J end lost 5 bases, and 13 bases lay between the germline ends. The CDR3 covers 16 residues. The V gene's germline CDR1 is MGHRA and CDR2 YSYEKL. The CDR3 DNA sequence: TGCGCCAGCAGCCAAGATCACGCGGGGGGGAATGAAAAACTGTTTTTT. Translating it yields CASSQDHAGGNEKLFF.

This clone was counted a single time. The chain carries TRBV6-5 and TRBJ2-7; D remains ambiguous. Trimming took off 11 bases at V and 3 bases at J, with 14 bases between the two ends. Germline CDR1 and CDR2: MNHEY and SVGAGI. CDR3 length equals 12 residues. CDR3 DNA sequence: TGTGCCTCCCTCGGCATTTACTACGAGCAGTACGTC. Translation: CASLGIYYEQYV.

The rearrangement uses TRBV27 and TRBJ1-5, with D perhaps TRBD1 (5 bases). V lost 5 bases and J 0 bases, leaving 14 bases between the germline ends. The CDR3 has 16 amino acids. Germline V gene lookup returns CDR1 MNHEY and CDR2 SMNVEV (reference sequence). CDR3 amino acids: CASSPWGSYSNQPQHF. CDR3 nucleotide sequence: TGTGCCAGCAGTCCTTGGGGGTCATATAGCAATCAGCCCCAGCATTTT.

With respect to this clone: At one of its ends the junction is not consistent with the germline gene, which may arise from a read error. Additional DNA sequences in this sample encode the identical CDR3. The gene calls are TRBV18 and TRBJ2-3; D is unresolved. The CDR3 extends over 15 amino acids. Germline assignment: CDR1 KGHSH and CDR2 LQKENI. CDR3 amino acids: CASSPPGLLPDTQYF. Here the CDR3 DNA reads TGTGCTAGCTCACCACCGGGCCTGTTGCCAGATACGCAGTATTTT.

This clone was recorded once. The V call is TRBV7-2, the J call TRBJ1-4, with D perhaps TRBD1 (5 bases). CDR3 length: 14 amino acids. V dropped 1 base and J dropped 7 bases, with 10 bases sitting between them. Germline CDR1 is SGHTA and CDR2 is FQGNSA. The CDR3 DNA is TGTGCCAGCAGCTTAGGAGTGGGGGGTGAAAAACTGTTTTTT. It codes for CASSLGVGGEKLFF.

CDR3 protein: CSVVRDPEAFF. In nucleotides, the CDR3 is TGCAGCGTGGTAAGGGACCCTGAAGCTTTCTTT. The chain uses TRBV29-1 and TRBJ1-1; D is perhaps TRBD1 (5 bases). Trimming removed 6 bases at V and 6 bases at J, with 11 bases between. CDR1 is SQVTM and CDR2 is ANQGSEA in the germline V gene. The CDR3 contains 11 residues.

V is TRBV5-1 and J is TRBJ2-5, with 14 bases aligning to TRBD2. V lost 2 bases to trimming and J lost 2 bases; unmatched junction nucleotides: 8. Germline lookup yields CDR1 SGHRS and CDR2 YFSETQ. The CDR3 contains 18 residues. The CDR3 is CASSLSGTSGGLQETQYF. In DNA form, the CDR3 reads TGCGCCAGCAGCTTATCCGGGACTAGCGGGGGCCTACAAGAGACCCAGTACTTC.

V and J are TRBV6-5 and TRBJ1-5, with TRBD1 identical over 9 bases. Germline CDR1 reads MNHEY; CDR2 reads SVGAGI. The CDR3 is made up of 14 amino acids. The V and J ends lost 5 bases and 4 bases, in that order; junction bases with no gene match: 3. The CDR3 region is CASSTGQGNQPQHF. Here the CDR3 DNA reads TGTGCCAGCAGTACCGGACAGGGGAATCAGCCCCAGCATTTT.

J is TRBJ1-1 and V is TRBV5-1; 12 bases are a match to TRBD1. The germline V gene has CDR1 SGHRS and CDR2 YFSETQ. The junction had 11 bases not matched to a gene; V was cut back by 0 bases and J by 5 bases. This CDR3 is built from 18 residues. This CDR3 is CASSLGFGDRGRLTEAFF. The CDR3 nucleotides are TGCGCCAGCAGCTTGGGGTTCGGGGACAGGGGGCGGTTGACTGAAGCTTTCTTT.

This clone has just one count. The rearrangement joins TRBV7-2 to TRBJ2-2, with 10 bases identical to TRBD1. The CDR3 contains 16 residues. Germline V gives CDR1 SGHTA, CDR2 FQGNSA. With 1 base clipped from V and 4 bases from J, the junction kept 3 bases outside the gene matches. The CDR3 nucleotides read TGTGCCAGCAGCTTAGTCGGGACAGGGGTCACCGGGGAGCTGTTTTTT. It encodes CASSLVGTGVTGELFF.

The chain uses TRBV6-1 and TRBJ2-7; TRBD1 matches 7 bases. The junction had 12 bases not matched to a gene; V was cut back by 4 bases and J by 0 bases. Per germline, CDR1 MNHNS and CDR2 SASEGT. CDR3 length: 17 amino acids. The CDR3 coding sequence is TGTGCCAGCAGTGGGAGTTTAGGGACAGCCTACTCCTACGAGCAGTACTTC. Encoded protein: CASSGSLGTAYSYEQYF.

This chain uses TRBV24-1 with TRBJ2-1; TRBD2 is a possible D gene (6 bases). V lost 7 bases, J lost 6 bases, and 18 bases lay in between. The CDR3 runs 15 residues. Germline CDR1 reads KGHDR; CDR2 reads SFDVKD. In DNA, the CDR3 is TGTGCCACCAGCGTCGGACTCCTGGGGGGCAATGAGCAGTTCTTC. Translated, it gives CATSVGLLGGNEQFF.

CDR3 amino acids: CASSPTGDLTYEQYF. The CDR3 bases are TGTGCCAGCTCGCCCACAGGAGACCTCACCTACGAGCAGTACTTC. The V call is TRBV18, the J call TRBJ2-7; TRBD1 might be the D (5 bases). The V end lost 6 bases, the J end lost 2 bases, and 17 bases lay between the germline ends. This CDR3 spans 15 amino acids. In germline, CDR1 is KGHSH, CDR2 LQKENI.

V usage is TRBV6-1 and J usage is TRBJ1-2; D remains ambiguous. There are 13 residues in the CDR3. CDR1 and CDR2 from the germline V gene are MNHNS and SASEGT. V was trimmed by 0 bases and J by 8 bases, leaving 10 bases between them. The CDR3 bases are TGTGCCAGCAGTGAAGCAGGGTCGAGAGGCTACACCTTC. Translating it yields CASSEAGSRGYTF.

The chain carries TRBV28 and TRBJ1-5; no clear D. CDR3 length equals 16 residues. V lost 6 bases and J 2 bases, leaving 17 bases between the germline ends. Germline-derived CDR1 and CDR2 are MDHEN and SYDVKM. The CDR3 DNA reads as TGTGCCAGCAGGGGCGCGGTAAATCTCCGCAATCAGCCCCAGCATTTT. This translates into CASRGAVNLRNQPQHF.